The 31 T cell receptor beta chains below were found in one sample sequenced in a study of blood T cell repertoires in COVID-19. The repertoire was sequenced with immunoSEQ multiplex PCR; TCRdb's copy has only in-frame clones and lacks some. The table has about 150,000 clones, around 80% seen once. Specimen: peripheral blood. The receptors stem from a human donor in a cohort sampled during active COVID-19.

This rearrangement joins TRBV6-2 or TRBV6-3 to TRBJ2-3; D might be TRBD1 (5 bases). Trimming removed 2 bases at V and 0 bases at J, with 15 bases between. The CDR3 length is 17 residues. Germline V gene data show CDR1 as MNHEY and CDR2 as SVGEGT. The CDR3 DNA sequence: TGTGCCAGCAGTTACGTTCCCTTTGGGGCTAGCACAGATACGCAGTATTTT. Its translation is CASSYVPFGASTDTQYF.

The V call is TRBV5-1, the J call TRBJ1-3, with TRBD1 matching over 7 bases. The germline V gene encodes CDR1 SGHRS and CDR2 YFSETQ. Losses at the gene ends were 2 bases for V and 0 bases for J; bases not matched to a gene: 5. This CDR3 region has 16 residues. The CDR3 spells CASSFTGDASGNTIYF. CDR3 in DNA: TGCGCCAGCAGCTTCACAGGGGATGCCTCTGGAAACACCATATATTTT.

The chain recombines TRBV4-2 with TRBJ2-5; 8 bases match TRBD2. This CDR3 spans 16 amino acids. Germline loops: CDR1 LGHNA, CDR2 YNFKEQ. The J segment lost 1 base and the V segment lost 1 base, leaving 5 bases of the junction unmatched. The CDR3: CASSQAWGTSQETQYF. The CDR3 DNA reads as TGTGCCAGCAGCCAAGCCTGGGGGACTAGCCAAGAGACCCAGTACTTC.

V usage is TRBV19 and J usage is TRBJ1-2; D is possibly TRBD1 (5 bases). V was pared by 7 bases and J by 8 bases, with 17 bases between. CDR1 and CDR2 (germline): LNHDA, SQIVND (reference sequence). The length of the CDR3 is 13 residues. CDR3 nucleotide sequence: TGTGCCAGTACTTCCTTGGGGGGGGTAGGCTACACCTTC. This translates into CASTSLGGVGYTF.

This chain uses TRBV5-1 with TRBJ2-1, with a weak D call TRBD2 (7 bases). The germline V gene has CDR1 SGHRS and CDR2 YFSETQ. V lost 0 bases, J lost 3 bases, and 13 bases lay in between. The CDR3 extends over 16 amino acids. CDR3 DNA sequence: TGCGCCAGCAGCTTGGACGGCGGGGGCCACTACAATGAGCAGTTCTTC. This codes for CASSLDGGGHYNEQFF.

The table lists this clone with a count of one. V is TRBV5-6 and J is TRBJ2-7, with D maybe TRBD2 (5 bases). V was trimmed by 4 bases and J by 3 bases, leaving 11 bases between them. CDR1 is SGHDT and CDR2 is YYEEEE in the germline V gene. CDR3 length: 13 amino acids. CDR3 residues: CASSVTTNYEQYF. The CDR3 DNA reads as TGTGCCAGCAGCGTGACTACCAACTACGAGCAGTACTTC.

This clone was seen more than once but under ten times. CDR3 amino acids: CASSLVSPGNTIYF. In DNA form, the CDR3 reads TGTGCCAGCAGCTTAGTTTCTCCTGGAAACACCATATATTTT. This chain uses TRBV7-9 with TRBJ1-3; D ambiguous. Trimming shortened V by 1 base and J by 2 bases, and 6 bases separated the two germline ends. Germline V CDR1 and CDR2: SEHNR, FQNEAQ (reference sequence). This CDR3 spans 14 amino acids.

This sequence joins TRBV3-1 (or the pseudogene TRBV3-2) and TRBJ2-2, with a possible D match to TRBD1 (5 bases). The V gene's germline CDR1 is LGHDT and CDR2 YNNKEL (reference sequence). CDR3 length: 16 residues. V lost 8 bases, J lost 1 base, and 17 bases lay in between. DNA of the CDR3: TGTGCCAGCCGAGTCGTCGGACAACTGAACACCGGGGAGCTGTTTTTT. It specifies CASRVVGQLNTGELFF.

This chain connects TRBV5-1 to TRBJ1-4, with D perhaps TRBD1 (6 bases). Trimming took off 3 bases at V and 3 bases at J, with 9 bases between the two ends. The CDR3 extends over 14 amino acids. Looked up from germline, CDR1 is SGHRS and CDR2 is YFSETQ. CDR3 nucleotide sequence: TGCGCCAGCAGCTACAGGGAGCCTAATGAAAAACTGTTTTTT. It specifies CASSYREPNEKLFF.

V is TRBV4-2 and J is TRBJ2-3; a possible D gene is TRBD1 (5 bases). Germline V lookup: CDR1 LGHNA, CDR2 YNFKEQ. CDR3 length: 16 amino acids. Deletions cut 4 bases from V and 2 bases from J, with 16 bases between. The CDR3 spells CASSPGARWDTDTQYF. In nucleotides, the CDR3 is TGTGCCAGCAGCCCTGGGGCGAGGTGGGACACAGATACGCAGTATTTT.

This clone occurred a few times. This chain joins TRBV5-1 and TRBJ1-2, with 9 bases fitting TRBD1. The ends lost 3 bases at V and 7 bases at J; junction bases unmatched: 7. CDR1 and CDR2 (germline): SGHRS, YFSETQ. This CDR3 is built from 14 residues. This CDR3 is CASSSTGQGSGYTF. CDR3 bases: TGCGCCAGCAGCTCTACGGGACAGGGAAGTGGCTACACCTTC.

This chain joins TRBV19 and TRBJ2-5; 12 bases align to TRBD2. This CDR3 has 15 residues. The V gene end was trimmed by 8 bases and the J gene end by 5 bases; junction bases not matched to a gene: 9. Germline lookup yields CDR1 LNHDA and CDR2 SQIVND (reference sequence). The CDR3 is CASGRLAGVGETQYF. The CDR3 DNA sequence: TGTGCCAGTGGCAGACTAGCGGGGGTCGGGGAGACCCAGTACTTC.

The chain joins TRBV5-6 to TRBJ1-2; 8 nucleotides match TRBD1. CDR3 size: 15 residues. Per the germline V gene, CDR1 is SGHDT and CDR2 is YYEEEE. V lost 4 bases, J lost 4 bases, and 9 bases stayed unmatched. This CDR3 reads CASSVDRGHVYGYTF. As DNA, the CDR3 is TGTGCCAGCAGCGTCGACAGGGGCCACGTCTATGGCTACACCTTC.

The CDR3 region is CASSPRDRGYEQYF. CDR3 in DNA: TGTGCCAGCAGCCCCCGGGACAGGGGCTACGAGCAGTACTTC. The genes are TRBV13 and TRBJ2-7; TRBD1 aligns across 10 bases. Germline assignment: CDR1 PRHDT and CDR2 FYEKMQ (reference sequence). The CDR3 length is 14 residues. Losses at the gene ends were 5 bases for V and 3 bases for J; bases not matched to a gene: 4.

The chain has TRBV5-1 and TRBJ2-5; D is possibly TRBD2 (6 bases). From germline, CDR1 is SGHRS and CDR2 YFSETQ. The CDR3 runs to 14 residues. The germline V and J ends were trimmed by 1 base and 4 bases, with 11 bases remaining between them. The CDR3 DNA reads TGCGCCAGCAGCTTGATCTCGGGGGTAGAGACCCAGTACTTC. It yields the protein CASSLISGVETQYF.

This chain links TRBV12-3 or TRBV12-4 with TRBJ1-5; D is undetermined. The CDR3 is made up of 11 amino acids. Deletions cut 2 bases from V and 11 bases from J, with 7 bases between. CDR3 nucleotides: TGTGCCAGCAGTTTAAGATCAGCCCAGCATTTT. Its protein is CASSLRSAQHF.

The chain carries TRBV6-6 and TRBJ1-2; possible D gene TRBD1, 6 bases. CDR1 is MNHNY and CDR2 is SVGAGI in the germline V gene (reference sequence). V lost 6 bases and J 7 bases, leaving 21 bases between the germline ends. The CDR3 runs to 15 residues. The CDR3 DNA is TGTGCCAGCAGCTTCACCGGGACACCCCTGTTTGGCTACACCTTC. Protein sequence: CASSFTGTPLFGYTF.

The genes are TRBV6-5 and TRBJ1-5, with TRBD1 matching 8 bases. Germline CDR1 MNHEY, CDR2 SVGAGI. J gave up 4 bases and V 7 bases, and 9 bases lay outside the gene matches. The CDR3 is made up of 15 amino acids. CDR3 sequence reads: CASTTRDRINQPQHF. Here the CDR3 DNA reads TGTGCCAGCACCACCCGGGACAGGATTAATCAGCCCCAGCATTTT.

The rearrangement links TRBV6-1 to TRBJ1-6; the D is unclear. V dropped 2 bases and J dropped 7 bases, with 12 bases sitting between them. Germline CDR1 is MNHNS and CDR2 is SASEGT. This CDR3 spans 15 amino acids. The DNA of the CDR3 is TGTGCCAGCAGTGAATACAGTCCAAGAAATTCACCCCTCCACTTT. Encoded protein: CASSEYSPRNSPLHF.

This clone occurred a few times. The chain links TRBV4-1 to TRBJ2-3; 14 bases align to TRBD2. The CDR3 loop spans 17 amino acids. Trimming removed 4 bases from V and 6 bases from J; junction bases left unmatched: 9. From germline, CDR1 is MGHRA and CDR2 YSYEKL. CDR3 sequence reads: CASSPRGLAGVGDTQYF. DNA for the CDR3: TGCGCCAGCAGCCCTAGGGGACTAGCGGGGGTCGGCGATACGCAGTATTTT.

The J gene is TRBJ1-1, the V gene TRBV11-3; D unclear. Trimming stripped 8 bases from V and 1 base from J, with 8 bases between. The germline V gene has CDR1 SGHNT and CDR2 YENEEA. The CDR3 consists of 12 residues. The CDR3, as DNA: TGTGCCAGCGGGGAGGGGAACACTGAAGCTTTCTTT. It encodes CASGEGNTEAFF. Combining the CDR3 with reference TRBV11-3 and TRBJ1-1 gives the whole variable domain EAGVVQSPRYKIIEKKQPVAFWCNPISGHNTLYWYLQNLGQGPELLIRYENEEAVDDSQLPKDRFSAERLKGVDSTLKIQPAELGDSAVYLCASGEGNTEAFFGQGTRLTVV.

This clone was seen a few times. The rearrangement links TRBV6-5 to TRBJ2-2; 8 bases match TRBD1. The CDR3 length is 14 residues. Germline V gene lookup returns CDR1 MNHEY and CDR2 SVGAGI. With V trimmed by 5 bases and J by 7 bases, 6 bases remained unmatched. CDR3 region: CASSRQGTGGELFF. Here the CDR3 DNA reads TGTGCCAGCAGTCGACAGGGGACCGGCGGGGAGCTGTTTTTT.

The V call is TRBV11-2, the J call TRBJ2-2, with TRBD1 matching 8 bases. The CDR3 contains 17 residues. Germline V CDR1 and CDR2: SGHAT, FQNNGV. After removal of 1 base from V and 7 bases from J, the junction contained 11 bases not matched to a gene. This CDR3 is CASSLVFQAGGSGELFF. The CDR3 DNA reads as TGTGCCAGCAGCTTAGTCTTCCAGGCAGGGGGCAGCGGGGAGCTGTTTTTT.

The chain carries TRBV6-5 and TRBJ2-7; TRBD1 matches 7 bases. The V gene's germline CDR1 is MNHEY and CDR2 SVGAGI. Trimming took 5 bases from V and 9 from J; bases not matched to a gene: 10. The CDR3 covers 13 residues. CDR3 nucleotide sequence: TGTGCCAGCAGTCCGACGACAGGGTGGCCGCAGTACTTC. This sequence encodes CASSPTTGWPQYF.

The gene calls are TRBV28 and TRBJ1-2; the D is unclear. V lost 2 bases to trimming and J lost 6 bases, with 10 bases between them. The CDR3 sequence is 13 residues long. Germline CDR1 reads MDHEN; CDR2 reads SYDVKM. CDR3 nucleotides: TGTGCCAGCAGTTTAAGAGGGATGGATGGCTACACCTTC. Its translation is CASSLRGMDGYTF.

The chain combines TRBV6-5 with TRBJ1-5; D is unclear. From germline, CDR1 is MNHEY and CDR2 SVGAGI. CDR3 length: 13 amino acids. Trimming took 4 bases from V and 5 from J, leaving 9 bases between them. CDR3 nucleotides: TGTGCCAGCAGTTGGGCCTCGGATCAGCCCCAGCATTTT. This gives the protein CASSWASDQPQHF.

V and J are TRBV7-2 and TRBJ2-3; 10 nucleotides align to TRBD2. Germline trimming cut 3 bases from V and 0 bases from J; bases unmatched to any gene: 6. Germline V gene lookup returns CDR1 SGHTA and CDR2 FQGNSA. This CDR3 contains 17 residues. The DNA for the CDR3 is TGTGCCAGCAGCTTGGTAGCGGGGGGAGTAAGCACAGATACGCAGTATTTT. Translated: CASSLVAGGVSTDTQYF.

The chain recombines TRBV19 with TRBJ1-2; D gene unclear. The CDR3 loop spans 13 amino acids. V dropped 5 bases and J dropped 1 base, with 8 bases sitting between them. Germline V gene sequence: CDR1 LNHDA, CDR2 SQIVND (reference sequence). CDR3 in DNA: TGTGCCAGTAGTTCTCACAATAACTATGGCTACACCTTC. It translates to CASSSHNNYGYTF.

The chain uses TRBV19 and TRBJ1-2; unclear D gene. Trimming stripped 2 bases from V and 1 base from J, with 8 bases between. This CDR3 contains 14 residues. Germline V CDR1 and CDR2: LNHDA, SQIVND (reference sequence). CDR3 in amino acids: CASSISTGNYGYTF. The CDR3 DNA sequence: TGTGCCAGTAGTATATCGACGGGTAACTATGGCTACACCTTC.

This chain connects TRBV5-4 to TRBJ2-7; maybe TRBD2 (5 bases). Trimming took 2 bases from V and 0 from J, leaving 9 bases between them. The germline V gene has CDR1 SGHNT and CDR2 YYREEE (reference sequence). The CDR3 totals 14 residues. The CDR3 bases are TGTGCCAGCAGCTTTGAGCGGAGCTCCTACGAGCAGTACTTC. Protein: CASSFERSSYEQYF.

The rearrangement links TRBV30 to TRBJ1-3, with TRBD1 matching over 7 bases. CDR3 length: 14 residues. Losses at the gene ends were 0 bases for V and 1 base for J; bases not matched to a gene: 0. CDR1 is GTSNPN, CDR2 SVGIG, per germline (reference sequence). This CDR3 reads CAWSVQGSGNTIYF. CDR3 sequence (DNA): TGTGCCTGGAGTGTACAGGGGTCTGGAAACACCATATATTTT.